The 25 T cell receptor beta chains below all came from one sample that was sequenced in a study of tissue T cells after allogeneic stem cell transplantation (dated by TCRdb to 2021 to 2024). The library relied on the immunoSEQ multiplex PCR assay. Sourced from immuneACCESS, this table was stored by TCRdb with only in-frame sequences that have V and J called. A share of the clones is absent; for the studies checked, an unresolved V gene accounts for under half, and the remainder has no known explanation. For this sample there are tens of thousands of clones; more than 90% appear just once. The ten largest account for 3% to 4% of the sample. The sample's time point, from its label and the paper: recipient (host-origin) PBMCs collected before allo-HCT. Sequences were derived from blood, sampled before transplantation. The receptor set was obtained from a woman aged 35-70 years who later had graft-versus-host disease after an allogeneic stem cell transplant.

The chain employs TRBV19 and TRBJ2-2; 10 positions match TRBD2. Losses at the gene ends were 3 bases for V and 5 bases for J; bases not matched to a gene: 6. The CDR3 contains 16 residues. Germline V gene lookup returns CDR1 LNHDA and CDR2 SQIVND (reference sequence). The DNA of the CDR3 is TGTGCCAGTAGTATCTTGGGTAGCGGGAGGACCGGGGAGCTGTTTTTT. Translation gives CASSILGSGRTGELFF.

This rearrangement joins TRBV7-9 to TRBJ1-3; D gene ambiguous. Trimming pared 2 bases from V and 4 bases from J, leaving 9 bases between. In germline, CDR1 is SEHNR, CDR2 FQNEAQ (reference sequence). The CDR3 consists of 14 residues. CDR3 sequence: CASSLPGYGNTIYF. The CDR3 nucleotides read TGTGCCAGCAGCTTACCGGGGTACGGAAACACCATATATTTT.

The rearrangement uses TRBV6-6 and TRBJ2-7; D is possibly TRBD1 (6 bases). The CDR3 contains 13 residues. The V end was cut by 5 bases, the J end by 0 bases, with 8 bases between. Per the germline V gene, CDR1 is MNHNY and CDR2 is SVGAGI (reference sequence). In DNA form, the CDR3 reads TGTGCCAGCAGTGGACAGAACTCCTACGAGCAGTACTTC. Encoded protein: CASSGQNSYEQYF.

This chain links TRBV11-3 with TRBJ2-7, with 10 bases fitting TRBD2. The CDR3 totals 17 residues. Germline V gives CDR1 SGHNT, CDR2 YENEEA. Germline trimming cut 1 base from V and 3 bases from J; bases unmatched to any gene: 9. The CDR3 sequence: CASSLGGLAGEGYEQYF. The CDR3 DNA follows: TGTGCCAGCAGCTTAGGCGGGCTAGCGGGAGAAGGCTACGAGCAGTACTTC.

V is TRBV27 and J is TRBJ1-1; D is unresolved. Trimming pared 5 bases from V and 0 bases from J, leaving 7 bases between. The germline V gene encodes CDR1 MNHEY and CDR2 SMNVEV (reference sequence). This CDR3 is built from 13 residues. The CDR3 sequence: CASSPALNTEAFF. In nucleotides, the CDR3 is TGTGCCAGCAGTCCAGCGTTGAACACTGAAGCTTTCTTT.

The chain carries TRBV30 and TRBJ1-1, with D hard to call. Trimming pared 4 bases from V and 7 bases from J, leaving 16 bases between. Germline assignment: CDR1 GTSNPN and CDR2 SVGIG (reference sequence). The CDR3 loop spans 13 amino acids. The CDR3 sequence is CAWTVQRTFEAFF. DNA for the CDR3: TGTGCCTGGACAGTCCAGCGAACTTTTGAAGCTTTCTTT.

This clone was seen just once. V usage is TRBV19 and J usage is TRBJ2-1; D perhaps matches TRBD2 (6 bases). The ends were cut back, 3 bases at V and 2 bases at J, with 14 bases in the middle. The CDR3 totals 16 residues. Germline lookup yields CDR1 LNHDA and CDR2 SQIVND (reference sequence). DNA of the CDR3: TGTGCCAGTAGTATCCTAACGGGAGCCACCTACAATGAGCAGTTCTTC. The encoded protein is CASSILTGATYNEQFF.

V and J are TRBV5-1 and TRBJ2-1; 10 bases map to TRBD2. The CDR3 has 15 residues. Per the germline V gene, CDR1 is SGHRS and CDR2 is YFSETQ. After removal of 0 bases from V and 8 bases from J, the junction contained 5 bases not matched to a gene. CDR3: CASSLASGSTHEQFF. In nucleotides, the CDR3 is TGCGCCAGCAGCTTGGCTAGCGGGAGTACCCATGAGCAGTTCTTC.

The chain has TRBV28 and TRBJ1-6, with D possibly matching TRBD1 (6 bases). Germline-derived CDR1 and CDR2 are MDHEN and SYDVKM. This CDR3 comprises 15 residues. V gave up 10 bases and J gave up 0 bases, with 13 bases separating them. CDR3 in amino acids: CATADRSSYNSPLHF. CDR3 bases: TGTGCCACCGCCGACAGGAGCTCCTATAATTCACCCCTCCACTTT.

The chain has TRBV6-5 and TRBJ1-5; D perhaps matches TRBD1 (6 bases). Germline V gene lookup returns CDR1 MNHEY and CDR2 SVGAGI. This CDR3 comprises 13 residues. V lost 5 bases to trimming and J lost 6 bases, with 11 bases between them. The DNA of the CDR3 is TGTGCCAGCAGTCGTACAGGGACTCAGCCCCAGCATTTT. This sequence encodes CASSRTGTQPQHF.

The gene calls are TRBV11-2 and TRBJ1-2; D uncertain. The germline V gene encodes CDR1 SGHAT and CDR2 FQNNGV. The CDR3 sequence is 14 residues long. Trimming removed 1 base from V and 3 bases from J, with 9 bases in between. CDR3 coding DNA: TGTGCCAGCAGCTTAGGCCCGGGATACTATGGCTACACCTTC. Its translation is CASSLGPGYYGYTF.

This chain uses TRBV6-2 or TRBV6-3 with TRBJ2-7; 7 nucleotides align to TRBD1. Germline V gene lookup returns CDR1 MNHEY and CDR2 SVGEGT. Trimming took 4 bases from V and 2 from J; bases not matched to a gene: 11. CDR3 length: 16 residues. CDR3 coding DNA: TGTGCCAGCAGTTTCTCTAACCGGGACAGTCCCTACGAGCAGTACTTC. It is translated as CASSFSNRDSPYEQYF.

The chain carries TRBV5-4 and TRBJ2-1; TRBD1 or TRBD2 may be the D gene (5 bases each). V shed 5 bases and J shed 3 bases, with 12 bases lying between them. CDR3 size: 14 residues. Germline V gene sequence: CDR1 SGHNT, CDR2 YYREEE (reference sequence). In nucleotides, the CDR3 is TGTGCCAGCAGACAGGCCGCGGGCTACAATGAGCAGTTCTTC. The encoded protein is CASRQAAGYNEQFF.

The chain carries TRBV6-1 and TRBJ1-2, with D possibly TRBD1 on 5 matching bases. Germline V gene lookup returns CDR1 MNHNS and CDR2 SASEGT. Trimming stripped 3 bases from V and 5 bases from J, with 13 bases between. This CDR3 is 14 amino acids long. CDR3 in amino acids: CASSEGRDGYGYTF. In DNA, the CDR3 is TGTGCCAGCAGTGAGGGCAGGGACGGATATGGCTACACCTTC.

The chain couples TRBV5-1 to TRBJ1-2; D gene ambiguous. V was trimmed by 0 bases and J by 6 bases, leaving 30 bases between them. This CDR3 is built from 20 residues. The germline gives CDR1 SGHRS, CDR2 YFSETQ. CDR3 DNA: TGCGCCAGCAGCTTGGCCATGTCAACGGTTGCCATCGCCCTAGGTGATGGCTACACCTTC. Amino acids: CASSLAMSTVAIALGDGYTF.

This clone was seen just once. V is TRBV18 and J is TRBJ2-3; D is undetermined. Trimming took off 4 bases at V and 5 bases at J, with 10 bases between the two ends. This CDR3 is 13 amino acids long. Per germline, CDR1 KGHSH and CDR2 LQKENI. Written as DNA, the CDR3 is TGTGCCAGCTCACAGGTGTGGCTAGATACGCAGTATTTT. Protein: CASSQVWLDTQYF.

The CDR3 DNA sequence: TGTGCCAGCAGCGAATCTGGGGCCAACGTCCTGACTTTC. Translating gives CASSESGANVLTF. The genes are TRBV11-2 and TRBJ2-6; no clear D gene. This CDR3 has 13 amino acids. V was shortened by 5 bases and J by 1 base, with 3 bases between the two germline ends. CDR1 and CDR2 (germline): SGHAT, FQNNGV.

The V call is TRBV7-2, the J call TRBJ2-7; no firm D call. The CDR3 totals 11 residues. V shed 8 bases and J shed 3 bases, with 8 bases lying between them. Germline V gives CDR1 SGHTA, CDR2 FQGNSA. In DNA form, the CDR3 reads TGTGCCAGCGCCGACAACTACGAGCAGTACTTC. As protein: CASADNYEQYF.

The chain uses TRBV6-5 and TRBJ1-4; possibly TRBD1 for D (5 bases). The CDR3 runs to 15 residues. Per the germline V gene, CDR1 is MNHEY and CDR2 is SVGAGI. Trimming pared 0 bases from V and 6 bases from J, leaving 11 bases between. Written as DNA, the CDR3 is TGTGCCAGCAGTTACTCGGGAGGAGGGGATGAAAAACTGTTTTTT. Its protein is CASSYSGGGDEKLFF.

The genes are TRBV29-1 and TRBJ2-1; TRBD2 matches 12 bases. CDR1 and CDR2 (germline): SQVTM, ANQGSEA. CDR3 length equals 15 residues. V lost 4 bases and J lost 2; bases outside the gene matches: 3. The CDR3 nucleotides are TGCAGCGTTGTAGCTAGCGGGAGGGCCTACAATGAGCAGTTCTTC. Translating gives CSVVASGRAYNEQFF.

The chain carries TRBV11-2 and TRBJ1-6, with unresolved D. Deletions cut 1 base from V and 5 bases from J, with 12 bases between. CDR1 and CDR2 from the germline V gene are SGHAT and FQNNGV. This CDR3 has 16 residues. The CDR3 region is CASSLGLRVHNSPLHF. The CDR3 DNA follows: TGTGCCAGCAGCTTAGGGTTAAGGGTCCATAATTCACCCCTCCACTTT. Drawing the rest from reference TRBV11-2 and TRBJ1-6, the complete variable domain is EAGVAQSPRYKIIEKRQSVAFWCNPISGHATLYWYQQILGQGPKLLIQFQNNGVVDDSQLPKDRFSAERLKGVDSTLKIQPAKLEDSAVYLCASSLGLRVHNSPLHFGNGTRLTVT.

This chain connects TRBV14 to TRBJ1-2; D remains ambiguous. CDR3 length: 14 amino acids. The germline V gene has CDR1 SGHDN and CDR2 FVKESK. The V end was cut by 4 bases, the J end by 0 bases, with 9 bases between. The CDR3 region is CASSRSNSNYGYTF. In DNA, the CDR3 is TGTGCCAGCAGCCGGTCAAACTCTAACTATGGCTACACCTTC. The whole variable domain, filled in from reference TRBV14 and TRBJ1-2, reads EAGVTQFPSHSVIEKGQTVTLRCDPISGHDNLYWYRRVMGKEIKFLLHFVKESKQDESGMPNNRFLAERTGGTYSTLKVQPAELEDSGVYFCASSRSNSNYGYTFGSGTRLTVV.

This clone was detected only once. The CDR3 region is CASSTTTLSNEQFF. In DNA form, the CDR3 reads TGTGCCAGCAGCACGACGACCCTTTCCAATGAGCAGTTCTTC. The chain has TRBV11-2 and TRBJ2-1; D not certain. Germline lookup yields CDR1 SGHAT and CDR2 FQNNGV. V lost 5 bases and J lost 6, with 14 bases in between. The CDR3 totals 14 residues.

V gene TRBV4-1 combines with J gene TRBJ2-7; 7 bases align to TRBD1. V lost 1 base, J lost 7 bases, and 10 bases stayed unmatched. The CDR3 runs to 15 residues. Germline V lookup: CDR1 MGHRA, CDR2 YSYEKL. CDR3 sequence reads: CASSQVLGQIKEQYF. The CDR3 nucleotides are TGCGCCAGCAGCCAAGTGTTGGGACAGATAAAGGAGCAGTACTTC.

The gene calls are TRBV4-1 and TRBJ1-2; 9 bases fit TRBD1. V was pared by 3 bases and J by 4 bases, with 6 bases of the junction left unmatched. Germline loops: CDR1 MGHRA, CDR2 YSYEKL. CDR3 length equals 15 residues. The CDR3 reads CASSQRQGGSYGYTF. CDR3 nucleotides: TGCGCCAGCAGCCAGCGACAGGGGGGTTCCTATGGCTACACCTTC.